This passage covers 5 T cell receptor beta chains from one sample sequenced in a study of blood T cell repertoires in COVID-19. TCRdb keeps only in-frame clones here, not all; method: immunoSEQ multiplex PCR. The table records approximately 160,000 clones, roughly 86% of them present only once. The sample consisted of peripheral blood. All receptors derive from a man in his sixties with COVID-19, enrolled during active disease.

The chain combines TRBV24-1 with TRBJ1-2; maybe TRBD1 (6 bases). CDR1 and CDR2 from the germline V gene are KGHDR and SFDVKD. V lost 3 bases and J 1 base, leaving 11 bases between the germline ends. The CDR3 has 15 amino acids. The DNA of the CDR3 is TGTGCCACCAGTGATACACAGGGATTTAACTATGGCTACACCTTC. Translation gives CATSDTQGFNYGYTF.

The chain is built from TRBV5-1 and TRBJ2-1; the match to TRBD2 covers 10 bases. The CDR3 consists of 14 residues. V trimming: 5 bases; J trimming: 9 bases; junction bases outside the gene matches: 8. Germline assignment: CDR1 SGHRS and CDR2 YFSETQ. CDR3 DNA sequence: TGCGCCAGCAGGAGACTAGCGGGCTCTAGTGAGCAGTTCTTC. Translation: CASRRLAGSSEQFF.

The chain uses TRBV6-5 and TRBJ1-1, with 7 bases fitting TRBD1. The V gene's germline CDR1 is MNHEY and CDR2 SVGAGI. The CDR3 extends over 14 amino acids. V lost 7 bases to trimming and J lost 6 bases; unmatched junction nucleotides: 11. DNA for the CDR3: TGTGCCAGCACCCGGGCGGGACAGAAGCCTGAAGCTTTCTTT. Protein product: CASTRAGQKPEAFF.

This clone was detected only once. The chain combines TRBV28 with TRBJ1-2; the D gene is possibly TRBD1 (6 bases). Germline CDR1 and CDR2: MDHEN and SYDVKM. V was cut by 6 bases and J by 4 bases, with 18 bases left in between. This CDR3 is built from 15 residues. The DNA for the CDR3 is TGTGCCAGCAGGGACGACAGGAAGGGGGTCTATGGCTACACCTTC. Protein: CASRDDRKGVYGYTF.

This clone was seen a handful of times. The chain has TRBV3-1 (or the pseudogene TRBV3-2) and TRBJ2-7, with D perhaps TRBD1 (6 bases). CDR3 length: 13 amino acids. Germline-derived CDR1 and CDR2 are LGHDT and YNNKEL (reference sequence). Trimming shortened V by 4 bases and J by 5 bases, and 12 bases separated the two germline ends. The CDR3 here is CASSPHRAHEQYF. The CDR3 DNA reads as TGTGCCAGCAGCCCGCACAGGGCCCACGAGCAGTACTTC.